The TCR beta chain described here comes from a study of cytomegalovirus exposure and HLA in healthy donors. Study-wide context: The same platform was used for the roughly 120 validation repertoires as for the approximately 610 first-cohort repertoires, as reported in a later analysis.

Deletions cut 1 base from V and 0 bases from J, with 10 bases between. The CDR3 has 16 residues. CDR1 and CDR2 (germline): SGHVS, FQNEAQ. General study results and limits: A few CMV-associated chains proved CMV antigen-specific in vitro. Rare sequences made up most TCRs, while some public TCRs were found in many donors. It was found in a later analysis that first-cohort TCR clusters tended to co-occur in the 130 or so validation repertoires.

A word on this clone: Its specificity is unknown.

Sequencing was performed with immunoSEQ multiplex PCR; in TCRdb, only in-frame clones are kept and a portion is missing. The sample lists some 170,000 clones, 85% to 90% occurring once. The receptor's source is a man between 18 and 29 years old in good health and CMV-seropositive. What was sequenced was PBMCs. The chain links TRBV7-8 to TRBJ1-5; maybe TRBD1 (6 bases). DNA for the CDR3: TGTGCCAGCAGCTTAGAAGGGGGATATAGCAATCAGCCCCAGCATTTT. Translated: CASSLEGGYSNQPQHF.